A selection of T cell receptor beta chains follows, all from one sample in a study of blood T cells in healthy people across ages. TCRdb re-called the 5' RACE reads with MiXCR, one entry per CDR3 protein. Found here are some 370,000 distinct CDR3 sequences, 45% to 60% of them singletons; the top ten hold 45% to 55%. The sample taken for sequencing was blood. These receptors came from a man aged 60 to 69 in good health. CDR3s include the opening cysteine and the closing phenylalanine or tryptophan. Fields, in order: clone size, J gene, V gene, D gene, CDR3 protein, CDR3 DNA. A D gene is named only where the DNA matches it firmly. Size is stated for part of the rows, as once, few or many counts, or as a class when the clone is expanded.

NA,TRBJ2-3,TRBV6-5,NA,CASSYSFGEAGYTQYF,TGTGCCAGCAGTTACTCTTTCGGCGAAGCGGGCTATACGCAGTATTTT
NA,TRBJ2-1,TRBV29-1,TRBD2,CSVAGTSGRADNEQFF,TGCAGCGTTGCCGGAACTAGCGGGAGGGCGGACAATGAGCAGTTCTTC
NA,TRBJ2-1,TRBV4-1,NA,CASSQGAGYNEQFF,TGCGCCAGCAGCCAAGGGGCGGGCTACAATGAGCAGTTCTTC
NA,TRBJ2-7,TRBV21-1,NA,CASSKEGGRAYEQYF,TGTGCCAGCAGCAAAGAAGGCGGGAGGGCCTACGAGCAGTACTTC
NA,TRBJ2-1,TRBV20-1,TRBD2,CSARRSLAGGPQNEQFF,TGCAGTGCTAGACGTTCCTTAGCGGGAGGGCCCCAGAATGAGCAGTTCTTC
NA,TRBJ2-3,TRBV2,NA,CASSETAPDTQYF,TGTGCCAGCAGTGAAACGGCTCCAGATACGCAGTATTTT
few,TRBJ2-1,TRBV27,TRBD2,CASSSLAGGSIDEQFF,TGTGCCAGCAGTTCGTTAGCGGGAGGAAGTATCGATGAGCAGTTCTTC
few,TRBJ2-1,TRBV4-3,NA,CASSQEARGALLDEQFF,TGCGCCAGCAGCCAAGAAGCAAGGGGGGCCCTCCTTGATGAGCAGTTCTTC
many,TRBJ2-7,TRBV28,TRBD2,CASKASGYVYEQYF,TGTGCCAGCAAAGCTAGCGGATACGTCTACGAGCAGTACTTC
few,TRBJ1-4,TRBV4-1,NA,CASSQELGVREKLFF,TGCGCCAGCAGCCAAGAACTGGGTGTACGGGAAAAACTGTTTTTT
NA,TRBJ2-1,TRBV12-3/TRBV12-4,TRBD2,CASSPYGGGVTSALYNEQFF,TGTGCCAGCAGTCCCTACGGCGGGGGAGTTACTAGCGCCCTGTACAATGAGCAGTTCTTC
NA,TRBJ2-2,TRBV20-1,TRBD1,CSARKTGSGGELFF,TGCAGTGCTAGAAAGACAGGGTCTGGCGGGGAGCTGTTTTTT
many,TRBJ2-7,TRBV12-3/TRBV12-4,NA,CASSLLKIPGVSYEQYF,TGTGCCAGCAGTTTACTAAAAATTCCAGGGGTTTCCTACGAGCAGTACTTC
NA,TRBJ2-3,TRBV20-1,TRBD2,CSAPGGSPADTQYF,TGCAGTGCGCCGGGAGGCTCACCCGCAGATACGCAGTATTTT
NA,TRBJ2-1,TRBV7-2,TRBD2,CASSPKREEYNEQFF,TGTGCCAGCAGCCCTAAGCGGGAGGAATACAATGAGCAGTTCTTC
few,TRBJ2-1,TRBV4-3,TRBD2,CASSPEREAYNEQFF,TGCGCCAGCAGCCCCGAGCGGGAGGCTTACAATGAGCAGTTCTTC
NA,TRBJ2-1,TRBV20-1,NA,CSAPRGGSSYNEQFF,TGCAGTGCTCCCCGAGGGGGAAGCTCCTACAATGAGCAGTTCTTC
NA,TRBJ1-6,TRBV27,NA,CASSRTGTPDGYGSPLHF,TGTGCCAGCAGCCGAACCGGGACCCCCGATGGATATGGTTCACCCCTCCACTTT
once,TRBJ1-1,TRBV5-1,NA,CASSEGPGQNTEAFF,TGCGCCAGCAGCGAGGGCCCGGGACAGAACACTGAAGCTTTCTTT
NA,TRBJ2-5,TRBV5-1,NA,CASSVATGKETQYF,TGCGCCAGCAGCGTCGCGACAGGCAAAGAGACCCAGTACTTC
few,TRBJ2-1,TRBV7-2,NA,CASSPYAGNGYNEQFF,TGTGCCAGCAGCCCCTATGCAGGGAACGGCTACAATGAGCAGTTCTTC
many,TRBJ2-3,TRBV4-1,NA,CASSQDRFGGPADTQYF,TGCGCCAGCAGCCAAGATAGGTTCGGGGGCCCCGCAGATACGCAGTATTTT
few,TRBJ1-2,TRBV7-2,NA,CASSSWTANYGYTF,TGTGCCAGCAGCTCCTGGACAGCGAACTATGGCTACACCTTC
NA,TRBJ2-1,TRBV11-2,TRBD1,CASSWTGDYNEQFF,TGTGCCAGCAGCTGGACAGGGGATTACAATGAGCAGTTCTTC
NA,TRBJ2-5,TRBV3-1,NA,CASSQEVASQETQYF,TGTGCCAGCAGCCAAGAGGTAGCGAGCCAAGAGACCCAGTACTTC
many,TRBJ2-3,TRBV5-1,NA,CASSPQNREAVTDTQYF,TGCGCCAGCAGCCCCCAGAACAGGGAGGCGGTCACAGATACGCAGTATTTT
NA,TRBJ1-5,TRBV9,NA,CASIKGHPYSNQPQHF,TGTGCCAGCATTAAGGGGCACCCCTATAGCAATCAGCCCCAGCATTTT
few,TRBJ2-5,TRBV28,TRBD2,CASSTVAGWGETQYF,TGTGCCAGCAGTACCGTAGCGGGGTGGGGGGAGACCCAGTACTTC
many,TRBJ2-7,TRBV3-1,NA,CASSLRRQDYEQYF,TGTGCCAGCAGCCTCCGTCGACAGGACTACGAGCAGTACTTC
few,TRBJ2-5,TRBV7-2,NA,CASSLNGPPETQYF,TGTGCCAGCAGCTTAAATGGACCCCCAGAGACCCAGTACTTC
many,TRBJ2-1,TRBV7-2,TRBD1,CASSADRVNEQFF,TGTGCCAGCAGCGCGGACAGGGTTAATGAGCAGTTCTTC
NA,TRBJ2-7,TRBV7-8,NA,CACSTGFHEQYF,TGTGCCTGCAGCACCGGGTTCCACGAGCAGTACTTC
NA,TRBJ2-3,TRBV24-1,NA,CATSDSRSASTDTQYF,TGTGCCACCAGTGACTCCAGGAGCGCCAGCACAGATACGCAGTATTTT
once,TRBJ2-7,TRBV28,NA,CASSGGTSDDEQYF,TGTGCCAGCTCCGGGGGTACCTCCGATGACGAGCAGTACTTC
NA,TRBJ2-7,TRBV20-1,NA,CSAPDQLTYEQYF,TGCAGTGCCCCGGACCAGCTTACCTACGAGCAGTACTTC
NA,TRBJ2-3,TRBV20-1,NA,CGARHVSIDTQYF,TGCGGTGCCCGACATGTATCTATTGATACGCAGTATTTT
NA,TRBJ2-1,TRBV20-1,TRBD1,CSAREGQGRAAGRYNEQFF,TGCAGTGCTAGGGAGGGACAGGGGAGGGCAGCGGGAAGGTACAATGAGCAGTTCTTC
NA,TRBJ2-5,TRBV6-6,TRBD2,CASTWSGGALETQYF,TGTGCCAGCACCTGGAGCGGGGGGGCCTTGGAGACCCAGTACTTC
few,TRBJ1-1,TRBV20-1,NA,CSAKETVGGFGNTEAFF,TGCAGTGCTAAAGAGACAGTCGGAGGCTTCGGGAACACTGAAGCTTTCTTT
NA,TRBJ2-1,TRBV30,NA,CAWSSLVQTRNEQFF,TGTGCCTGGAGCTCCTTAGTTCAGACCCGTAATGAGCAGTTCTTC
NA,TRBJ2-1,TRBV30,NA,CAWSTPGYEQFF,TGTGCCTGGAGCACGCCGGGCTATGAGCAGTTCTTC
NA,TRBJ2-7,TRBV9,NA,CASSPRVDNVYEQYF,TGTGCCAGCAGCCCCAGGGTGGATAATGTCTACGAGCAGTACTTC
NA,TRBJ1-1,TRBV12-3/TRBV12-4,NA,CASSPLSITEAFF,TGTGCCAGCAGTCCCCTTAGCATCACTGAAGCTTTCTTT
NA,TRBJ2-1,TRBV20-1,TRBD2,CSAGGINGVARGIEQFF,TGCAGTGCTGGGGGAATAAATGGGGTAGCGCGGGGGATCGAGCAGTTCTTC
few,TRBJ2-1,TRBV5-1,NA,CASSLAPHVANEQFF,TGCGCCAGCAGCTTGGCCCCTCACGTGGCGAATGAGCAGTTCTTC
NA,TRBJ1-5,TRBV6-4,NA,CASSQYGYSNQPQHF,TGTGCCAGCAGTCAATACGGATATAGCAATCAGCCCCAGCATTTT
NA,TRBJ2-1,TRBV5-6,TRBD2,CASTLSGSHDNEQFF,TGTGCCAGCACCCTTAGCGGGAGCCACGACAATGAGCAGTTCTTC
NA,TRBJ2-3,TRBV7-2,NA,CASSLDRLAGADTQYF,TGTGCCAGCAGCTTAGATCGACTCGCAGGGGCAGATACGCAGTATTTT
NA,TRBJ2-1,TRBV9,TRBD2,CASNSGGANEQFF,TGTGCCAGCAATAGCGGGGGGGCCAATGAGCAGTTCTTC